The source of this T cell receptor beta chain is a study of shared clonotypes between healthy human individuals. Study-level findings and limits: Generation probability values for non-shared clonotypes were lower than those for clonotypes shared by all four donors.

Naive CD8 isolation took CD45RO-negative cells positively selected for CCR7 and excluded terminally differentiated effector memory CD45RA+ cells. CDR1 and CDR2 from the germline V gene are SGHAT and FQNNGV. This CDR3 spans 16 amino acids. The germline V and J ends were trimmed by 2 bases and 6 bases, with 20 bases remaining between them. Note on this clone: What it recognizes is unknown.

Replicate PCRs from sorted subsets contained roughly 200 ng DNA, which is around 30,000 T cell genomes. Some clones are missing from TCRdb's copy, which holds only in-frame ones; the method was immunoSEQ multiplex PCR. The table lists 800,000 to 950,000 clones, just over 95% of them singletons. The chain combines TRBV11-2 with TRBJ2-7, with D tentatively TRBD2 (6 bases). The sequenced sample was naive CD8+ T cells sorted from blood. This TCR derives from a man aged 25-40 years in good health. The DNA of the CDR3 is TGTGCCAGCAGCTTAAAGTACGGACGGGACTTGGGCGAGCAGTACTTC. Encoded protein: CASSLKYGRDLGEQYF.